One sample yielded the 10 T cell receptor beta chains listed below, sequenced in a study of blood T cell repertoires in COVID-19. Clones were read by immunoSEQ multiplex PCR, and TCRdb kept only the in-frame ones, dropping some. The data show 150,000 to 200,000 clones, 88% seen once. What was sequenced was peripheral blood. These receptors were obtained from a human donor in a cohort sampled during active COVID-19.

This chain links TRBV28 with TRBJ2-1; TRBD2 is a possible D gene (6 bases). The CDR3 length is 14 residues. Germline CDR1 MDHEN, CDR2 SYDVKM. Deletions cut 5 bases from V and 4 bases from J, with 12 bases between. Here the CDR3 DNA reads TGTGCCAGCAGTCTTTTGGAGGGATACAATGAGCAGTTCTTC. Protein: CASSLLEGYNEQFF.

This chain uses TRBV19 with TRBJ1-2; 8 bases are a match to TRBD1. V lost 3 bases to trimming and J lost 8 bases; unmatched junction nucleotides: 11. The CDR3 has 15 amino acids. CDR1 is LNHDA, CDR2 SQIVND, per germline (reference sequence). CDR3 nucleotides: TGTGCCAGTAGTATCTTAGCGACAGGGGCAGACGGCTACACCTTC. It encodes CASSILATGADGYTF.

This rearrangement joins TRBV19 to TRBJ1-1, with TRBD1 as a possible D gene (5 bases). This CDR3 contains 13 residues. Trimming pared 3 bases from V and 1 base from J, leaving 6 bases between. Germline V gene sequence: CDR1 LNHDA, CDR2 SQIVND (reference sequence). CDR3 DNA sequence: TGTGCCAGTAGTATCAGGGAGAACACTGAAGCTTTCTTT. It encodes CASSIRENTEAFF.

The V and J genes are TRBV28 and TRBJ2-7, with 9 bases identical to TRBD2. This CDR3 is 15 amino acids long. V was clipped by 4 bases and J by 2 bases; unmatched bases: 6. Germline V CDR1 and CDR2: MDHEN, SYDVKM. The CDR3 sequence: CASSSVLAGPYEQYF. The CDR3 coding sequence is TGTGCCAGCAGTTCAGTTCTAGCGGGGCCCTACGAGCAGTACTTC. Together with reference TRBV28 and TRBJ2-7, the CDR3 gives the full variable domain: DVKVTQSSRYLVKRTGEKVFLECVQDMDHENMFWYRQDPGLGLRLIYFSYDVKMKEKGDIPEGYSVSREKKERFSLILESASTNQTSMYLCASSSVLAGPYEQYFGPGTRLTVT.

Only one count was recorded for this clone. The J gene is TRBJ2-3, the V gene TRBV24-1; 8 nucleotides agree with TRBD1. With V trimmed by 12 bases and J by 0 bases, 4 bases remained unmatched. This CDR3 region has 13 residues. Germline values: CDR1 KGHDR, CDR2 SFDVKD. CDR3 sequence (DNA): TGTGCCGACCGGACAGGGAGCACAGATACGCAGTATTTT. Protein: CADRTGSTDTQYF.

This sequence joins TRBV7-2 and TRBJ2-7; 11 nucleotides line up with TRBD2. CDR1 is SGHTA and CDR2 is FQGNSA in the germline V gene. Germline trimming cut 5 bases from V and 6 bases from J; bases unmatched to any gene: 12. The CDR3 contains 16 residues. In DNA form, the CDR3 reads TGTGCCAGCAGCCCTGAAGCTAGCGGGGGGTGGGCCGAGCAGTACTTC. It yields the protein CASSPEASGGWAEQYF.

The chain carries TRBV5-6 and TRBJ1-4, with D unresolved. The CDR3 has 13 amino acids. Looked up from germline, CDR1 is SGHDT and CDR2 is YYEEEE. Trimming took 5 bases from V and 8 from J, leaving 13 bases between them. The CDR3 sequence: CASSAGMAEKLFF. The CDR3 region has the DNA TGTGCCAGCAGTGCAGGAATGGCCGAAAAACTGTTTTTT.

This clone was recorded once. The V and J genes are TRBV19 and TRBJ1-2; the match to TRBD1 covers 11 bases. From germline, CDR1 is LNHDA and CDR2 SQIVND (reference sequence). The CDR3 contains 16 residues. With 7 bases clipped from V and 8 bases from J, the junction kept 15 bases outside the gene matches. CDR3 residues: CASTPWTGGVNKGYTF. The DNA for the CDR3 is TGTGCCAGTACCCCGTGGACAGGGGGCGTAAATAAAGGCTACACCTTC.

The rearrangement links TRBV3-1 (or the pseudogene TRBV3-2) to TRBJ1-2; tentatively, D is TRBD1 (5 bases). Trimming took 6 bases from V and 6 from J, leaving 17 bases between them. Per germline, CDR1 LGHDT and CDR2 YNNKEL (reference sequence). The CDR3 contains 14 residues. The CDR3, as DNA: TGTGCCAGCAGAACCCGGGGGAGAACTGATGGCTACACCTTC. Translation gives CASRTRGRTDGYTF.

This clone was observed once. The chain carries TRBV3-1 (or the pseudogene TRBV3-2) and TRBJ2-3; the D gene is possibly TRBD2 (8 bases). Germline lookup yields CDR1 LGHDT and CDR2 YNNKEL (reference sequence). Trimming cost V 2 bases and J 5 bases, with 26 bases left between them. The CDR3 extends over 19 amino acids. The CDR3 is CASSQNLREGQGVEDTQYF. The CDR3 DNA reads TGTGCCAGCAGCCAAAACTTACGGGAGGGCCAGGGGGTTGAAGATACGCAGTATTTT.